This T cell receptor (beta chain) was identified in a study of shared clonotypes between healthy human individuals. Broader study findings: The expectation was that sequencing depth would affect clonotype sharing among donors. Estimated clonotype richness was generally higher in naive than memory subsets. Some clonotypes were shared by all four sorted-subset donors, while others were not shared. The non-shared ones had lower generation probabilities than the shared ones.

This CDR3 spans 17 amino acids. Germline V gives CDR1 SEHNR, CDR2 FQNEAQ (reference sequence). The V segment lost 1 base and the J segment 0 bases; nucleotides outside the gene matches: 7. Data came from immunoSEQ multiplex PCR; TCRdb stores just in-frame clones and leaves some out. Among some 2.1 million clones, approximately 95% were seen once, and the ten largest hold around 0.13%. A word on this clone: Its antigen is not known.

The receptor comes from a man between 18 and 29 years old in good health. The sample was naive CD4+ T cells sorted from blood. Subset reported: CD45RA+ positively selected. The chain couples TRBV7-9 to TRBJ2-3; 7 bases are a match to TRBD1. As DNA, the CDR3 is TGTGCCAGCAGCTTAGGAAACAGGGGCACTAGCACAGATACGCAGTATTTT. As protein: CASSLGNRGTSTDTQYF.